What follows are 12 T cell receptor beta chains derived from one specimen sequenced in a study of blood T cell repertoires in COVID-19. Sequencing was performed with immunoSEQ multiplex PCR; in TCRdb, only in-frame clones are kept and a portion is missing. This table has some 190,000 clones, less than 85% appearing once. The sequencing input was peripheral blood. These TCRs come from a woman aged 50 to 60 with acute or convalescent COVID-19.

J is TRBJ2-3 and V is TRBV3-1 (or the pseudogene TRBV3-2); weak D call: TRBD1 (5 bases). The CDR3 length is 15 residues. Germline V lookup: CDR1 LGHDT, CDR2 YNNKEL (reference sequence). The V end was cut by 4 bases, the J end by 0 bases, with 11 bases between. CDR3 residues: CASSLQGASTDTQYF. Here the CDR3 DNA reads TGTGCCAGCAGCCTGCAGGGCGCAAGCACAGATACGCAGTATTTT.

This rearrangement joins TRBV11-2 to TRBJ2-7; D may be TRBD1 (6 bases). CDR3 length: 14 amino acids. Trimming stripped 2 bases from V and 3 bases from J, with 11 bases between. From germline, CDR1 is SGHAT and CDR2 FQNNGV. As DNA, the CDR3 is TGTGCCAGCAGCTTAAGGGGGAACTACTACGAGCAGTACTTC. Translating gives CASSLRGNYYEQYF. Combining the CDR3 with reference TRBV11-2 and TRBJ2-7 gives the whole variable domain EAGVAQSPRYKIIEKRQSVAFWCNPISGHATLYWYQQILGQGPKLLIQFQNNGVVDDSQLPKDRFSAERLKGVDSTLKIQPAKLEDSAVYLCASSLRGNYYEQYFGPGTRLTVT.

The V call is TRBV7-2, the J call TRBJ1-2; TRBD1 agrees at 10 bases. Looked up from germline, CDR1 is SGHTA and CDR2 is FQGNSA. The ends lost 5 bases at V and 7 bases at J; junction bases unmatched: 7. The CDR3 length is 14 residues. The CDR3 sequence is CASSPGQGPAGYTF. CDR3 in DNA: TGTGCCAGCAGCCCGGGACAGGGGCCCGCTGGCTACACCTTC. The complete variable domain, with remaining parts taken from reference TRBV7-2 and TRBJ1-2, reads GAGVSQSPSNKVTEKGKDVELRCDPISGHTALYWYRQSLGQGLEFLIYFQGNSAPDKSGLPSDRFSAERTGGSVSTLTIQRTQQEDSAVYLCASSPGQGPAGYTFGSGTRLTVV.

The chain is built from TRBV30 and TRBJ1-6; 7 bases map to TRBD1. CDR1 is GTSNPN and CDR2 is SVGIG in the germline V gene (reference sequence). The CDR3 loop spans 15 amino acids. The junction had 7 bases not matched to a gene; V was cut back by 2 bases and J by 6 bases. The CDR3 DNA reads TGTGCCTGGAGTTTAGCCGGGACAGCTAATTCACCCCTCCACTTT. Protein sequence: CAWSLAGTANSPLHF.

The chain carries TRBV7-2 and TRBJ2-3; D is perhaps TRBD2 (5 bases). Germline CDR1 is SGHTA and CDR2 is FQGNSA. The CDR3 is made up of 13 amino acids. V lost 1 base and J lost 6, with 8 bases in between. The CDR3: CASSLGGSDTQYF. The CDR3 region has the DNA TGTGCCAGCAGCTTAGGAGGGAGCGATACGCAGTATTTT.

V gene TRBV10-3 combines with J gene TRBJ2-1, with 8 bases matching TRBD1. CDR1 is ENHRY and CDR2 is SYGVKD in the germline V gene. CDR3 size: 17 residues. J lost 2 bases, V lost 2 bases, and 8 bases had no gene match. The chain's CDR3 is CAISERFQGAAYNEQFF. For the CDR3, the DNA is TGTGCCATCAGTGAGAGGTTTCAGGGGGCCGCCTACAATGAGCAGTTCTTC.

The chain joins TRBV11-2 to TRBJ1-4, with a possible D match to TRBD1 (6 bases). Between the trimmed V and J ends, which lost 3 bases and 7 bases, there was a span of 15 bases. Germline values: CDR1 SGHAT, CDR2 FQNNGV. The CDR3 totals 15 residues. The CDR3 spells CASSFQGLQGEKLFF. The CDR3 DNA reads TGTGCCAGCAGCTTTCAGGGGCTCCAGGGTGAAAAACTGTTTTTT.

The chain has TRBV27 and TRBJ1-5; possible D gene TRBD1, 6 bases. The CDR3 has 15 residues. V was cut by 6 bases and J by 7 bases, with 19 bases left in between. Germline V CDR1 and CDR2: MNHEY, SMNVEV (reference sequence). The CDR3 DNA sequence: TGTGCCAGCAGACGTGGGGGCAGGGAGGGACAGCCCCAGCATTTT. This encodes CASRRGGREGQPQHF.

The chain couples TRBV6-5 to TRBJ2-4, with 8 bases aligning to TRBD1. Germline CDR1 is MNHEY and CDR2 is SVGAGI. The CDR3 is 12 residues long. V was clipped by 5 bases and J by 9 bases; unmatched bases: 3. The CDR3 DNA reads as TGTGCCAGCAGTCTAGGACAGGGCATTCAGTACTTC. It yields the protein CASSLGQGIQYF.

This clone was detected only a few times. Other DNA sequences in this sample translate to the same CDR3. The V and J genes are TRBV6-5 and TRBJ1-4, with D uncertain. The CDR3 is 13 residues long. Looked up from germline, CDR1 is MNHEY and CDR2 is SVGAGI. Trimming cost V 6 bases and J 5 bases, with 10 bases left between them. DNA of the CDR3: TGTGCCAGCAGCTCTTTGAGGAATGAAAAACTGTTTTTT. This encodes CASSSLRNEKLFF.

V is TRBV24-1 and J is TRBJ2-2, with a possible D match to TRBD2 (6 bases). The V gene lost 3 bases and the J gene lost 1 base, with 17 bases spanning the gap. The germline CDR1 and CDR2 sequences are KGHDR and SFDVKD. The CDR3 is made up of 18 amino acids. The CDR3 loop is CATSDVGRTIENTGELFF. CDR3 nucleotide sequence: TGTGCCACCAGTGATGTAGGCCGGACTATTGAGAACACCGGGGAGCTGTTTTTT.

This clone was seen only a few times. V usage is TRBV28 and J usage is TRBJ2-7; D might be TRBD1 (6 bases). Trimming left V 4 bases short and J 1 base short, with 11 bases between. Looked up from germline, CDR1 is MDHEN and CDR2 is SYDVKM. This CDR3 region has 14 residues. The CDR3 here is CASSWDTASYEQYF. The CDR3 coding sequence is TGTGCCAGCAGTTGGGACACTGCTTCCTACGAGCAGTACTTC.